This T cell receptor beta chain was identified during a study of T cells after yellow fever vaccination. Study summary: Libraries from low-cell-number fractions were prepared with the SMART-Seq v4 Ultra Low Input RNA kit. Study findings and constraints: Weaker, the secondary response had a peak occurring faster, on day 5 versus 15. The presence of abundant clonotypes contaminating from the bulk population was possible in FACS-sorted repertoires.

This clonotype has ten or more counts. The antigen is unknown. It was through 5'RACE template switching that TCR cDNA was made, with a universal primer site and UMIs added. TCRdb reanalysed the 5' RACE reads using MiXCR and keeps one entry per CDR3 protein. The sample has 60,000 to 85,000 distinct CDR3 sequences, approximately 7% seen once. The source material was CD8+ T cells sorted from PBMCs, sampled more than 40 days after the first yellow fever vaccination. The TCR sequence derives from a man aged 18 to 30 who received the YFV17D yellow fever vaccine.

CDR3: CASSVNVGLYNEQFF. Here the CDR3 DNA reads TGTGCCAGCAGCGTGAACGTGGGCCTCTACAATGAGCAGTTCTTC. This rearrangement joins TRBV5-5 to TRBJ2-1; D unresolved. Germline V gene data show CDR1 as SGHKS and CDR2 as YYEKEE (reference sequence). The CDR3 has 15 amino acids. Trimming stripped 4 bases from V and 3 bases from J, with 14 bases between.